These T cell receptor beta chains were read from a single sample in a study of identical twins. One entry per CDR3 protein, called by TCRdb with MiXCR from the 5' RACE reads. The sample carries about 570,000 distinct CDR3 sequences, roughly 9.5% recorded once. These data also featured in a second study, about yellow fever vaccine responses in identical twins.

Material: PBMCs. Receptors were obtained from a woman aged 18-35 years in good health. Each CDR3 is given with its conserved first and last residue. A D gene is named only where the DNA matches it firmly. Clone size is not always given. Where it is, it says once, few, many or a class for expanded clones.

j_gene: TRBJ1-4; d_gene: -; abundance: -; v_gene: TRBV7-9; CDR3aa: CASSDKQGTNEKLFF; CDR3nt: TGTGCCAGCAGCGACAAACAGGGTACTAATGAAAAACTGTTTTTT
j_gene: TRBJ2-5; d_gene: TRBD2; abundance: many; v_gene: TRBV29-1; CDR3aa: CSALGLAGEQETQYF; CDR3nt: TGCAGCGCCCTAGGACTAGCGGGAGAGCAAGAGACCCAGTACTTC
j_gene: TRBJ2-7; d_gene: TRBD2; abundance: few; v_gene: TRBV6-2/TRBV6-3; CDR3aa: CASSYPSSGRSPEQYF; CDR3nt: TGTGCCAGCAGTTATCCTTCTAGCGGGAGATCTCCCGAGCAGTACTTC
j_gene: TRBJ2-2; d_gene: -; abundance: few; v_gene: TRBV27; CDR3aa: CASTLSPDTGELFF; CDR3nt: TGTGCCAGCACCTTGTCCCCCGACACCGGGGAGCTGTTTTTT
j_gene: TRBJ2-5; d_gene: -; abundance: -; v_gene: TRBV6-5; CDR3aa: CASSYTQSYQETQYF; CDR3nt: TGTGCCAGCAGTTACACTCAAAGCTACCAAGAGACCCAGTACTTC
j_gene: TRBJ2-1; d_gene: TRBD1; abundance: once; v_gene: TRBV19; CDR3aa: CASSKDRAKNEQFF; CDR3nt: TGTGCCAGTAGTAAGGACAGGGCAAAGAATGAGCAGTTCTTC
j_gene: TRBJ2-2; d_gene: -; abundance: -; v_gene: TRBV3-1; CDR3aa: CASSQVDEAGELFF; CDR3nt: TGTGCCAGCAGCCAGGTAGACGAGGCCGGGGAGCTGTTTTTT
j_gene: TRBJ1-6; d_gene: -; abundance: many; v_gene: TRBV6-1; CDR3aa: CASSEVHRDSPLHF; CDR3nt: TGTGCCAGCAGTGAAGTACACCGTGATTCACCCCTCCACTTT
j_gene: TRBJ1-1; d_gene: -; abundance: few; v_gene: TRBV3-1; CDR3aa: CASSQDPRTGNTEAFF; CDR3nt: TGTGCCAGCAGCCAAGACCCCAGGACCGGGAACACTGAAGCTTTCTTT
j_gene: TRBJ2-6; d_gene: -; abundance: -; v_gene: TRBV30; CDR3aa: CAWGTGLSGANVLTF; CDR3nt: TGTGCCTGGGGTACAGGGCTCTCTGGGGCCAACGTCCTGACTTTC
j_gene: TRBJ1-6; d_gene: -; abundance: -; v_gene: TRBV10-3; CDR3aa: CAISDYPTQGMNSPLHF; CDR3nt: TGTGCCATCAGCGATTACCCCACCCAGGGAATGAATTCACCCCTCCACTTT
j_gene: TRBJ2-7; d_gene: -; abundance: many; v_gene: TRBV12-3/TRBV12-4; CDR3aa: CASSLSGGIHEQYF; CDR3nt: TGTGCCAGCAGTTTATCTGGGGGGATCCACGAGCAGTACTTC
j_gene: TRBJ2-7; d_gene: TRBD1; abundance: few; v_gene: TRBV5-5; CDR3aa: CASSLVGTGIHYEQYF; CDR3nt: TGTGCCAGCAGCTTGGTTGGGACAGGAATTCACTACGAGCAGTACTTC
j_gene: TRBJ1-6; d_gene: TRBD1; abundance: few; v_gene: TRBV20-1; CDR3aa: CGYRGLDSPLHF; CDR3nt: TGCGGCTACAGGGGGCTCGATTCACCCCTCCACTTT
j_gene: TRBJ2-4; d_gene: -; abundance: -; v_gene: TRBV4-1; CDR3aa: CASSQDWGEGGRDIQYF; CDR3nt: TGCGCCAGCAGCCAAGATTGGGGGGAAGGAGGTAGAGACATTCAGTACTTC
j_gene: TRBJ2-1; d_gene: TRBD2; abundance: few; v_gene: TRBV10-3; CDR3aa: CASLSRGGANEQFF; CDR3nt: TGTGCCTCTCTCAGCCGCGGGGGGGCGAATGAGCAGTTCTTC
j_gene: TRBJ2-5; d_gene: -; abundance: -; v_gene: TRBV6-1; CDR3aa: CASGNLGVSPQYF; CDR3nt: TGTGCCAGCGGGAACTTGGGGGTTAGTCCCCAGTACTTC
j_gene: TRBJ1-2; d_gene: TRBD1; abundance: few; v_gene: TRBV6-1; CDR3aa: CASSPTGLIYGYTF; CDR3nt: TGTGCCAGCAGCCCGACAGGGTTGATCTATGGCTACACCTTC
j_gene: TRBJ2-5; d_gene: -; abundance: many; v_gene: TRBV5-6; CDR3aa: CASSFTHRLEPETQYF; CDR3nt: TGTGCCAGCAGCTTTACACATCGACTAGAACCAGAGACCCAGTACTTC
j_gene: TRBJ2-1; d_gene: TRBD1; abundance: -; v_gene: TRBV5-5; CDR3aa: CASSLFLGTDYNEQFF; CDR3nt: TGTGCCAGCAGCTTGTTCTTAGGGACAGATTACAATGAGCAGTTCTTC
j_gene: TRBJ2-7; d_gene: -; abundance: many; v_gene: TRBV7-9; CDR3aa: CASSDTGHSYEQYF; CDR3nt: TGTGCCAGCAGCGACACAGGGCACTCCTACGAGCAGTACTTC
j_gene: TRBJ2-7; d_gene: -; abundance: -; v_gene: TRBV18; CDR3aa: CASSPPNVGEQYF; CDR3nt: TGTGCCAGCTCACCACCGAACGTAGGCGAGCAGTACTTC
j_gene: TRBJ2-5; d_gene: -; abundance: -; v_gene: TRBV9; CDR3aa: CASSVGLGQGLQETQYF; CDR3nt: TGTGCCAGCAGCGTAGGTTTGGGTCAGGGACTCCAAGAGACCCAGTACTTC
j_gene: TRBJ2-5; d_gene: TRBD2; abundance: few; v_gene: TRBV7-8; CDR3aa: CASSLVASSGRAGETQYF; CDR3nt: TGTGCCAGCAGCTTAGTAGCAAGTAGCGGGAGGGCCGGTGAGACCCAGTACTTC
j_gene: TRBJ2-7; d_gene: TRBD1; abundance: many; v_gene: TRBV19; CDR3aa: CASSAVGTGIYEQYF; CDR3nt: TGTGCCAGTAGTGCCGTTGGGACAGGGATCTACGAGCAGTACTTC
j_gene: TRBJ2-5; d_gene: TRBD1; abundance: -; v_gene: TRBV6-2/TRBV6-3; CDR3aa: CASSLLGQGETQYF; CDR3nt: TGTGCCAGCAGTTTACTGGGACAGGGAGAGACCCAGTACTTC
j_gene: TRBJ2-7; d_gene: -; abundance: few; v_gene: TRBV3-1; CDR3aa: CASSQEPGTQTYEQYF; CDR3nt: TGTGCCAGCAGCCAAGAACCCGGGACACAGACCTACGAGCAGTACTTC
j_gene: TRBJ2-1; d_gene: -; abundance: many; v_gene: TRBV5-1; CDR3aa: CASSWLTPDASSYNEQFF; CDR3nt: TGCGCCAGCAGCTGGCTTACACCGGACGCAAGCTCCTACAATGAGCAGTTCTTC
j_gene: TRBJ2-3; d_gene: -; abundance: -; v_gene: TRBV24-1; CDR3aa: CATSDPGTSSPGTQYF; CDR3nt: TGTGCCACCAGTGATCCCGGGACATCCTCACCGGGTACGCAGTATTTT
j_gene: TRBJ1-1; d_gene: TRBD1; abundance: few; v_gene: TRBV11-2; CDR3aa: CASSWGTGGPAAFF; CDR3nt: TGTGCCAGCAGCTGGGGTACAGGGGGCCCAGCAGCTTTCTTT
j_gene: TRBJ2-1; d_gene: -; abundance: -; v_gene: TRBV13; CDR3aa: CASIHDEQFF; CDR3nt: TGTGCCAGCATTCATGATGAGCAGTTCTTC
j_gene: TRBJ2-5; d_gene: -; abundance: -; v_gene: TRBV3-1; CDR3aa: CASSRLGLETQYF; CDR3nt: TGTGCCAGCAGCCGTTTGGGGCTGGAGACCCAGTACTTC
j_gene: TRBJ2-7; d_gene: TRBD2; abundance: -; v_gene: TRBV29-1; CDR3aa: CSVEGVGTSGRSSYEQYF; CDR3nt: TGCAGCGTTGAAGGCGTGGGGACTAGCGGGAGGAGCTCCTACGAGCAGTACTTC
j_gene: TRBJ2-5; d_gene: -; abundance: few; v_gene: TRBV11-2; CDR3aa: CASSLGDRFFGETQYF; CDR3nt: TGTGCCAGCAGCTTAGGTGACAGGTTTTTCGGGGAGACCCAGTACTTC
j_gene: TRBJ1-6; d_gene: TRBD1; abundance: few; v_gene: TRBV12-3/TRBV12-4; CDR3aa: CASSPGTGESPLHF; CDR3nt: TGTGCCAGCAGTCCCGGGACAGGGGAATCACCCCTCCACTTT
j_gene: TRBJ2-7; d_gene: TRBD1; abundance: -; v_gene: TRBV5-6; CDR3aa: CASSWQVGTADYEQYF; CDR3nt: TGTGCCAGCAGCTGGCAGGTCGGGACAGCAGACTACGAGCAGTACTTC
j_gene: TRBJ2-7; d_gene: TRBD1; abundance: few; v_gene: TRBV10-3; CDR3aa: CAIWTGTEHYEQYF; CDR3nt: TGTGCCATCTGGACCGGGACAGAGCACTACGAGCAGTACTTC
j_gene: TRBJ2-1; d_gene: TRBD2; abundance: many; v_gene: TRBV6-2/TRBV6-3; CDR3aa: CLSSLLTGLANDNEQFF; CDR3nt: TGTTTGAGCAGTCTGCTAACCGGACTAGCTAACGACAATGAGCAGTTCTTC
j_gene: TRBJ2-5; d_gene: TRBD2; abundance: many; v_gene: TRBV10-2; CDR3aa: CASRTSGNQETQYF; CDR3nt: TGCGCCTCGAGGACTAGCGGAAACCAAGAGACCCAGTACTTC
j_gene: TRBJ2-7; d_gene: -; abundance: few; v_gene: TRBV21-1; CDR3aa: CASSPERESTYEQYF; CDR3nt: TGTGCCAGCAGCCCAGAAAGAGAATCTACCTACGAGCAGTACTTC
j_gene: TRBJ2-5; d_gene: -; abundance: -; v_gene: TRBV5-1; CDR3aa: CASSLGQPGTQAAF; CDR3nt: TGCGCCAGCAGCTTGGGTCAGCCTGGGACTCAAGCCGCCTTC
j_gene: TRBJ2-5; d_gene: -; abundance: many; v_gene: TRBV20-1; CDR3aa: CSAGVETQYF; CDR3nt: TGCAGTGCGGGTGTTGAGACCCAGTACTTC
j_gene: TRBJ2-3; d_gene: -; abundance: -; v_gene: TRBV11-3; CDR3aa: CASSLSTSIGSDTQYF; CDR3nt: TGTGCCAGCAGCTTAAGTACTAGCATCGGGTCCGATACGCAGTATTTT
j_gene: TRBJ2-7; d_gene: -; abundance: few; v_gene: TRBV7-9; CDR3aa: CASFRVYEQYF; CDR3nt: TGTGCCAGCTTCAGGGTCTACGAGCAGTACTTC
j_gene: TRBJ2-2; d_gene: TRBD1; abundance: few; v_gene: TRBV5-8; CDR3aa: CASRSTGSGELFF; CDR3nt: TGTGCCAGCAGATCGACAGGGTCCGGGGAGCTGTTTTTT
j_gene: TRBJ2-3; d_gene: -; abundance: few; v_gene: TRBV15; CDR3aa: CATSGHRTADTQYF; CDR3nt: TGTGCCACCAGCGGCCACCGGACAGCAGATACGCAGTATTTT
j_gene: TRBJ2-7; d_gene: TRBD2; abundance: -; v_gene: TRBV27; CDR3aa: CASGPGLAGVWVEQYF; CDR3nt: TGTGCCAGCGGCCCGGGACTAGCGGGAGTTTGGGTCGAGCAGTACTTC
j_gene: TRBJ1-1; d_gene: TRBD1; abundance: many; v_gene: TRBV6-2/TRBV6-3; CDR3aa: CASSYGQGATEAFF; CDR3nt: TGTGCCAGCAGTTATGGGCAGGGGGCGACTGAAGCTTTTTTT